These 4 T cell receptor beta chains originate from one sample sequenced in a study of regulatory T cells in long-lasting Graves disease. Construction of the TCR beta libraries employed iRepertoire HTBI primers in conjunction with Arm-PCR of CDR3 regions. TCRdb called the multiplex PCR reads again in MiXCR, with one record for every CDR3 protein. Seen here are about 290,000 distinct CDR3 sequences, under 25% observed once, and the top ten hold about 61%. Time point in this sample: persistent/refractory GD, antithyroid drugs over 5 years with positive TRAb. Generation of the TCR library employed RNA extracted from PBMCs. Here the sequenced sample was peripheral blood mononuclear cells (PBMCs), taken when the disease was refractory, from a patient treated with antithyroid drugs. These receptors were collected from a female donor with Graves disease.

This clonotype was counted many times. The chain is built from TRBV12-3 or TRBV12-4 and TRBJ2-7; D is possibly TRBD2 (6 bases). V was shortened by 3 bases and J by 3 bases, with 21 bases between the two germline ends. The CDR3 totals 17 residues. In nucleotides, the CDR3 is TGTGCCAGCAGTTTTGGGGAACGCGGGACGGAGAACTACGAGCAGTACTTC. Protein product: CASSFGERGTENYEQYF.

This clonotype was seen many times. The V and J genes are TRBV7-2 and TRBJ1-1, with D hard to call. The V end lost 3 bases, the J end lost 1 base, and 12 bases lay between the germline ends. Germline CDR1 reads SGHTA; CDR2 reads FQGNSA. The CDR3 runs to 15 residues. The CDR3 nucleotides read TGTGCCAGCAGCTTGTCCCCCCCCGAGAACACTGAAGCTTTCTTT. Translation: CASSLSPPENTEAFF. The entire variable domain, with the rest obtained from reference TRBV7-2 and TRBJ1-1, is as follows: GAGVSQSPSNKVTEKGKDVELRCDPISGHTALYWYRQSLGQGLEFLIYFQGNSAPDKSGLPSDRFSAERTGGSVSTLTIQRTQQEDSAVYLCASSLSPPENTEAFFGQGTRLTVV.

V gene TRBV11-2 combines with J gene TRBJ2-5; possibly TRBD2 for D (5 bases). Germline V gene lookup returns CDR1 SGHAT and CDR2 FQNNGV. V was clipped by 1 base and J by 7 bases, with 10 bases between them. There are 13 residues in the CDR3. The CDR3 protein is CASSLGRWGTQYF. The CDR3 DNA reads as TGTGCCAGCAGCTTAGGGAGGTGGGGGACCCAGTACTTC.

In this sample, this clonotype turned up many times. The chain is built from TRBV30 and TRBJ2-5; D is undetermined. This CDR3 region has 11 residues. V lost 1 base and J 5 bases, leaving 5 bases between the germline ends. Looked up from germline, CDR1 is GTSNPN and CDR2 is SVGIG (reference sequence). The CDR3 coding sequence is TGTGCCTGGAGTGATTGGGAGACCCAGTACTTC. This encodes CAWSDWETQYF.